This entry lists 32 T cell receptor beta chains sequenced from one sample in a study of T-cell reconstitution after alpha-beta-depleted transplantation in children. Construction of the TCRbeta library involved unique molecular identifiers. A single record per CDR3 protein comes from TCRdb applying MiXCR to the PCR reads. The repertoire consists of around 500,000 distinct CDR3 sequences, with 23% occurring once and the leading ten covering 13% to 15%. This specimen consisted of PBMCs, mostly from graft donor cells, obtained 360 days after TCRalphabeta/CD19-depleted stem cell transplant. All receptors come from a boy younger than two who had a stem cell transplant for acute myeloid leukemia, so the T cells may come from the graft donor.

This clonotype was counted ten times or more. This chain joins TRBV12-3 or TRBV12-4 and TRBJ1-4; a possible D gene is TRBD1 (5 bases). The CDR3 sequence is 14 residues long. Deletions cut 3 bases from V and 7 bases from J, with 12 bases between. The CDR3 nucleotides are TGTGCCAGCAGTTTTGGGGACCCGGTTGAAAAACTGTTTTTT. It encodes CASSFGDPVEKLFF.

This clonotype was seen only a few times. This chain uses TRBV11-1 with TRBJ2-3; D may be TRBD1 or TRBD2 (5 bases each). The CDR3 extends over 18 amino acids. Trimming took 0 bases from V and 0 from J, leaving 16 bases between them. Germline V gene lookup returns CDR1 SGHAT and CDR2 FQDESV (reference sequence). DNA for the CDR3: TGTGCCAGCAGCTTAGCGGTTTGGGACGTCTCTAGCACAGATACGCAGTATTTT. The encoded protein is CASSLAVWDVSSTDTQYF.

This clonotype was counted once. This may be a read error: a much more frequent sequence differs by one nucleotide. This rearrangement joins TRBV4-3 to TRBJ2-1; 7 bases agree with TRBD1. Germline CDR1 and CDR2: LGHNA and YSLEER. The CDR3 totals 13 residues. The CDR3 nucleotides read TGCGCCAGCAGCCAAAGGGACAGCAATGAGCTGTTCTTC. This gives the protein CASSQRDSNELFF.

This clonotype was observed many times. V and J are TRBV12-3 or TRBV12-4 and TRBJ2-1; D possibly corresponds to TRBD2 (5 bases). The CDR3 sequence is 16 residues long. Trimming took off 6 bases at V and 3 bases at J, with 18 bases between the two ends. DNA of the CDR3: TGTGCCAGCAGGCGGGTCGGAAGAAAGATCTACAATGAGCAGTTCTTC. Translating gives CASRRVGRKIYNEQFF.

V usage is TRBV20-1 and J usage is TRBJ2-5, with 8 bases matching TRBD1. This CDR3 has 16 residues. The ends lost 5 bases at V and 5 bases at J; junction bases unmatched: 16. CDR1 DFQATT and CDR2 SNEGSKA come from the germline V gene (reference sequence). Here the CDR3 reads CSASPVIQGVVETQYF. CDR3 in DNA: TGCAGTGCTTCTCCAGTTATACAGGGGGTGGTGGAGACCCAGTACTTC.

The chain is built from TRBV4-3 and TRBJ2-1; the D gene is possibly TRBD1 (6 bases). This CDR3 is built from 16 residues. V shed 1 base and J shed 3 bases, with 13 bases lying between them. Germline CDR1 is LGHNA and CDR2 is YSLEER. The CDR3 spells CASSQATGPNYNEQFF. For the CDR3, the DNA is TGCGCCAGCAGCCAAGCTACAGGGCCCAACTACAATGAGCAGTTCTTC.

This chain links TRBV11-2 with TRBJ2-5; D unresolved. Between the trimmed V and J ends, which lost 5 bases and 2 bases, there was a span of 18 bases. The CDR3 extends over 16 amino acids. CDR1 and CDR2 from the germline V gene are SGHAT and FQNNGV. For the CDR3, the DNA is TGTGCCAGCAGCCAGGCCGCTATGGCCCGTCAAGAGACCCAGTACTTC. This encodes CASSQAAMARQETQYF.

Many counts were recorded for this clonotype. This chain uses TRBV28 with TRBJ2-1, with 14 bases that match TRBD2. V trimming: 7 bases; J trimming: 4 bases; junction bases outside the gene matches: 15. In germline, CDR1 is MDHEN, CDR2 SYDVKM. This CDR3 spans 19 amino acids. This chain's CDR3 is CASKTGMTSGGVRYNEQFF. CDR3 nucleotide sequence: TGTGCCAGCAAAACAGGGATGACTAGCGGGGGGGTTAGATACAATGAGCAGTTCTTC. Looking up the rest from reference TRBV28 and TRBJ2-1 gives the full variable domain: DVKVTQSSRYLVKRTGEKVFLECVQDMDHENMFWYRQDPGLGLRLIYFSYDVKMKEKGDIPEGYSVSREKKERFSLILESASTNQTSMYLCASKTGMTSGGVRYNEQFFGPGTRLTVL.

A few counts support this clonotype. The chain uses TRBV5-1 and TRBJ2-7, with D hard to call. This CDR3 is 13 amino acids long. CDR1 is SGHRS, CDR2 YFSETQ, per germline. Deletions cut 0 bases from V and 3 bases from J, with 7 bases between. CDR3 DNA: TGCGCCAGCAGCTTGGAAGGCAACTACGAGCAGTACGTC. The encoded protein is CASSLEGNYEQYV.

Ten or more counts support this clonotype. J is TRBJ2-3 and V is TRBV7-7, with 8 bases aligning to TRBD2. The CDR3 covers 14 residues. V shed 4 bases and J 2 bases; nucleotides not matched to a gene: 2. Germline V lookup: CDR1 SSHAT, CDR2 FNYEAQ (reference sequence). This CDR3 is CASSSGGPTDTQYF. The CDR3 nucleotides read TGTGCCAGCAGCTCGGGGGGGCCCACAGATACGCAGTATTTT.

This clonotype was counted between two and nine times. The V call is TRBV20-1, the J call TRBJ1-2; the D gene is possibly TRBD1 (6 bases). V lost 1 base to trimming and J lost 6 bases, with 18 bases between them. Germline V CDR1 and CDR2: DFQATT, SNEGSKA (reference sequence). The CDR3 sequence is 15 residues long. CDR3 protein: CSARVRDTAVDGYTF. DNA for the CDR3: TGCAGTGCTAGAGTACGGGACACGGCGGTCGATGGCTACACCTTC.

The chain is built from TRBV19 and TRBJ1-1; D remains ambiguous. This CDR3 is 14 amino acids long. Germline CDR1 LNHDA, CDR2 SQIVND (reference sequence). Deletions cut 0 bases from V and 1 base from J, with 6 bases between. The CDR3 loop is CASSIDRPNTEAFF. The CDR3 DNA reads as TGTGCCAGTAGTATAGACAGGCCGAACACTGAAGCTTTCTTT.

The genes are TRBV7-9 and TRBJ2-7; a weak D match, TRBD1 (5 bases). V lost 1 base, J lost 5 bases, and 12 bases lay in between. CDR1 is SEHNR and CDR2 is FQNEAQ in the germline V gene (reference sequence). This CDR3 region has 14 residues. CDR3 sequence: CASSLGQGRDEQYV. The DNA of the CDR3 is TGTGCCAGCAGCTTAGGGCAGGGTAGGGACGAGCAGTACGTC.

To note about this clonotype: An end of the junction does not agree with germline; a read error may underlie this. V and J are TRBV12-3 or TRBV12-4 and TRBJ2-5; D call uncertain. The CDR3 has 14 residues. The CDR3 bases are TGTTCCAGCCGGCAGTCTAACTTGAGGGAGACCCAGTACTTC. Its translation: CSSRQSNLRETQYF.

This chain uses TRBV20-1 with TRBJ2-3; D gene uncertain. V lost 0 bases and J 4 bases, leaving 14 bases between the germline ends. CDR1 and CDR2 from the germline V gene are DFQATT and SNEGSKA (reference sequence). This CDR3 region has 15 residues. CDR3 coding DNA: TGCAGTGCTAGAGATTCCCAACTATTCGCAGATACGCAGTATTTT. Residues: CSARDSQLFADTQYF.

The genes are TRBV12-3 or TRBV12-4 and TRBJ1-4; D gene unclear. The CDR3 consists of 14 residues. Between the trimmed V and J ends, which lost 3 bases and 4 bases, there was a span of 9 bases. The CDR3 reads CASSFPGYNEKLFF. CDR3 DNA sequence: TGTGCCAGCAGTTTCCCGGGTTATAATGAAAAACTGTTTTTT.

The chain couples TRBV15 to TRBJ1-3; TRBD1 agrees at 10 bases. CDR1 is LNHNV and CDR2 is YYDKDF in the germline V gene (reference sequence). CDR3 length: 15 residues. Germline trimming cut 7 bases from V and 2 bases from J; bases unmatched to any gene: 5. This CDR3 reads CATTDGTGAGNTIYF. The CDR3 region has the DNA TGTGCCACCACCGATGGGACAGGGGCTGGAAACACCATATATTTT.

The chain has TRBV28 and TRBJ2-5; 11 bases align to TRBD2. The germline V gene has CDR1 MDHEN and CDR2 SYDVKM. The CDR3 consists of 17 residues. With 0 bases clipped from V and 2 bases from J, the junction kept 5 bases outside the gene matches. CDR3 in DNA: TGTGCCAGCAGTTTATGGACTAGCGGGGAGCGTCAAGAGACCCAGTACTTC. This codes for CASSLWTSGERQETQYF.

This clonotype was seen only a few times. This sequence joins TRBV25-1 and TRBJ1-5; 7 bases agree with TRBD1. The germline gives CDR1 MGHDK, CDR2 SYGVNS. Losses at the gene ends were 4 bases for V and 0 bases for J; bases not matched to a gene: 3. The CDR3 runs to 15 residues. CDR3 region: CASSGQGFSNQPQHF. As DNA, the CDR3 is TGTGCCAGCAGTGGACAGGGTTTTAGCAATCAGCCCCAGCATTTT. The whole variable domain, remainder taken from reference TRBV25-1 and TRBJ1-5, is EADIYQTPRYLVIGTGKKITLECSQTMGHDKMYWYQQDPGMELHLIHYSYGVNSTEKGDLSSESTVSRIRTEHFPLTLESARPSHTSQYLCASSGQGFSNQPQHFGDGTRLSIL.

This clonotype has a handful of counts. V and J are TRBV20-1 and TRBJ2-5; perhaps TRBD1 as D (6 bases). V was trimmed by 5 bases and J by 1 base, leaving 17 bases between them. Germline values: CDR1 DFQATT, CDR2 SNEGSKA (reference sequence). The CDR3 length is 15 residues. The CDR3 DNA follows: TGCAGTGCTGGAAGCCCCGGGACACTCCAAGAGACCCAGTACTTC. Translating it yields CSAGSPGTLQETQYF.

The rearrangement links TRBV7-9 to TRBJ2-2; D is perhaps TRBD1 (6 bases). Germline values: CDR1 SEHNR, CDR2 FQNEAQ (reference sequence). The length of the CDR3 is 14 residues. V was trimmed by 6 bases and J by 2 bases, leaving 10 bases between them. DNA of the CDR3: TGTGCCAGCAGTTCCGGGACAAACACCGGGGAGCTGTTTTTT. This encodes CASSSGTNTGELFF.

This sequence joins TRBV7-2 and TRBJ2-1; D not certain. CDR3 length equals 14 residues. Trimming took off 4 bases at V and 8 bases at J, with 15 bases between the two ends. The V gene's germline CDR1 is SGHTA and CDR2 FQGNSA. This chain's CDR3 is CASSSEWRKDEQFF. CDR3 coding DNA: TGTGCCAGCAGCTCCGAGTGGCGGAAGGATGAGCAGTTCTTC.

V and J are TRBV12-3 or TRBV12-4 and TRBJ2-5; TRBD1 agrees at 10 bases. CDR3 size: 17 residues. J lost 6 bases, V lost 5 bases, and 15 bases had no gene match. The CDR3 sequence is CASSPDPFWDRGQTQYF. DNA of the CDR3: TGTGCCAGCAGTCCCGACCCGTTCTGGGACAGGGGACAGACCCAGTACTTC.

Only a few counts were recorded for this clonotype. The chain has TRBV7-9 and TRBJ2-7, with a weak D call TRBD2 (6 bases). V gave up 4 bases and J gave up 6 bases, with 22 bases separating them. There are 16 residues in the CDR3. CDR1 and CDR2 (germline): SEHNR, FQNEAQ (reference sequence). CDR3 in amino acids: CASSSADIRVEGEQYV. The CDR3 DNA reads as TGTGCCAGCAGCTCCGCCGACATCCGGGTGGAGGGCGAGCAGTACGTC.

This clonotype was detected a few times. The rearrangement uses TRBV21-1 and TRBJ2-7; the D call of TRBD2 is as the table states it, not checked on the DNA. TRBV21-1 counts as a pseudogene. The CDR3 is made up of 18 amino acids. The CDR3 sequence is CASSKAGALRGRRYEQYV. The CDR3, as DNA: TGTGCCAGCAGCAAAGCAGGGGCACTCCGCGGACGACGCTACGAGCAGTACGTC.

The J gene is TRBJ2-3, the V gene TRBV7-2; D gene uncertain. The CDR3 sequence is 13 residues long. The V end was cut by 3 bases, the J end by 6 bases, with 10 bases between. Germline V gene data show CDR1 as SGHTA and CDR2 as FQGNSA. The CDR3 sequence: CASSFSQEDTQYF. In DNA form, the CDR3 reads TGTGCCAGCAGCTTTAGCCAGGAGGATACGCAGTATTTT.

This clonotype was seen more than once but under ten times. The chain recombines TRBV7-9 with TRBJ1-5, with a possible D match to TRBD1 (5 bases). The V end was cut by 8 bases, the J end by 4 bases, with 9 bases between. The germline gives CDR1 SEHNR, CDR2 FQNEAQ (reference sequence). This CDR3 spans 12 amino acids. The CDR3 bases are TGTGCCAGCGGGACGGATAATCAGCCCCAGCATTTT. Encoded protein: CASGTDNQPQHF.

This clonotype came up many times. V gene TRBV29-1 combines with J gene TRBJ2-1; tentatively, D is TRBD2 (6 bases). V dropped 6 bases and J dropped 4 bases, with 19 bases sitting between them. The CDR3 sequence is 15 residues long. Per germline, CDR1 SQVTM and CDR2 ANQGSEA. CDR3 loop: CSVNSRGPRYNEQFF. The DNA of the CDR3 is TGCAGCGTAAACTCGCGGGGACCGAGATACAATGAGCAGTTCTTC.

The V gene is TRBV6-1, the J gene TRBJ2-7; 8 nucleotides line up with TRBD1. The CDR3 extends over 13 amino acids. V trimming: 7 bases; J trimming: 4 bases; junction bases outside the gene matches: 6. CDR1 MNHNS and CDR2 SASEGT come from the germline V gene. CDR3 nucleotides: TGTGCCAGCATGAGACAGGGGAAGTACGAGCAGTACTTC. It is translated as CASMRQGKYEQYF.

This clonotype was recorded many times. V is TRBV5-1 and J is TRBJ2-2; 9 nucleotides line up with TRBD1. CDR1 and CDR2 (germline): SGHRS, YFSETQ. This CDR3 is 16 amino acids long. With V trimmed by 3 bases and J by 6 bases, 9 bases remained unmatched. DNA of the CDR3: TGCGCCAGCAGCTCAGCCGGGACAGGGTTACCCGGGGAGCTGTTTTTT. Amino acid sequence: CASSSAGTGLPGELFF.

This clonotype has more than one count but fewer than ten. The genes are TRBV29-1 and TRBJ2-1; TRBD1 matches at 8 bases. Germline values: CDR1 SQVTM, CDR2 ANQGSEA. This CDR3 is built from 16 residues. The V gene end was trimmed by 1 base and the J gene end by 4 bases; junction bases not matched to a gene: 9. The CDR3 region is CSVEAVGQGNYNEQFF. As DNA, the CDR3 is TGCAGCGTTGAAGCCGTCGGACAGGGAAATTACAATGAGCAGTTCTTC.

This clonotype came up many times. The chain joins TRBV12-3 or TRBV12-4 to TRBJ1-2; 7 bases align to TRBD1. The CDR3 runs to 15 residues. V shed 6 bases, J shed 0 bases, and the junction held 7 bases outside the gene matches. CDR3 DNA: TGTGCCAGCAGAGCTACCGGGACAGCTAACTATGGCTACACCTTC. Translation: CASRATGTANYGYTF.